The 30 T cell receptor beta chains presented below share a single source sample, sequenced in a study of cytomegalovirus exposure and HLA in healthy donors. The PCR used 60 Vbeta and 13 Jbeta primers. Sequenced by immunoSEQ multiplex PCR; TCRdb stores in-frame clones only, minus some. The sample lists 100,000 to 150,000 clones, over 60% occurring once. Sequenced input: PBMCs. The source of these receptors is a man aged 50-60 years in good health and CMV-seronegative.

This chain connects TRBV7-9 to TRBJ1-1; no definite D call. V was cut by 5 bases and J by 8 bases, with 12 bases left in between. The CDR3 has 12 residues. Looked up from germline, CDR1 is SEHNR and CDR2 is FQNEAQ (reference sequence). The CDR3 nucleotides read TGTGCCAGCAGCGAATACACCCCGGAAGCTTTCTTT. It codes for CASSEYTPEAFF.

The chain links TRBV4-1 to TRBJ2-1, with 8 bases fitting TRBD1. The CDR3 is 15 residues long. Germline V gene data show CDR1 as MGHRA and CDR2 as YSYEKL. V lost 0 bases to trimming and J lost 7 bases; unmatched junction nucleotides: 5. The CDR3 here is CASSQEGTGYNEQFF. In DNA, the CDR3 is TGCGCCAGCAGCCAAGAGGGGACAGGATATAATGAGCAGTTCTTC.

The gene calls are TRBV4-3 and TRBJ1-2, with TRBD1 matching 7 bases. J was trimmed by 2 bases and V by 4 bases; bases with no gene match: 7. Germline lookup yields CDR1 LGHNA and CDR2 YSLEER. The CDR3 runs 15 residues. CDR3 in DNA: TGCGCCAGCAGCCCCCAGGGGGAGGCGAACTATGGCTACACCTTC. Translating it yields CASSPQGEANYGYTF.

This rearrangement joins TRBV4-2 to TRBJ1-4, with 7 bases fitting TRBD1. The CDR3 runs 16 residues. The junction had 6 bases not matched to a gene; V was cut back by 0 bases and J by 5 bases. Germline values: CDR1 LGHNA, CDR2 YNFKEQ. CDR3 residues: CASSQEVGQENEKLFF. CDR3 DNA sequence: TGTGCCAGCAGCCAAGAAGTCGGACAGGAAAATGAAAAACTGTTTTTT.

The CDR3 coding sequence is TGTGCCAGCAGCTTAGGGCAGGGAGGGGTCCTGACTTTC. This encodes CASSLGQGGVLTF. This chain connects TRBV11-1 to TRBJ2-6, with 7 bases that match TRBD2. Germline CDR1 is SGHAT and CDR2 is FQDESV (reference sequence). The CDR3 sequence is 13 residues long. Losses at the gene ends were 1 base for V and 13 bases for J; bases not matched to a gene: 4.

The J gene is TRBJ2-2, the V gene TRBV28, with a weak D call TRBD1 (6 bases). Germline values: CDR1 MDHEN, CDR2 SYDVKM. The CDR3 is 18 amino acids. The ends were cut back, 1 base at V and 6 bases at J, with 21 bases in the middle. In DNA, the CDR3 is TGTGCCAGCAGTTTATCTGGCCTGGGGGCAGGGGAACCCGGGGAGCTGTTTTTT. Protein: CASSLSGLGAGEPGELFF.

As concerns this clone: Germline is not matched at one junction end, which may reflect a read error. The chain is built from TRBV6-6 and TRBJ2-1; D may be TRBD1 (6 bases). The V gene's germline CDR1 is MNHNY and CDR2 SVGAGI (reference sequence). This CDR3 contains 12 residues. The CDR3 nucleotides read TGTGCCAGCAGGCCCGGGGACAATGGGCAGTTCTTC. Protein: CASRPGDNGQFF.

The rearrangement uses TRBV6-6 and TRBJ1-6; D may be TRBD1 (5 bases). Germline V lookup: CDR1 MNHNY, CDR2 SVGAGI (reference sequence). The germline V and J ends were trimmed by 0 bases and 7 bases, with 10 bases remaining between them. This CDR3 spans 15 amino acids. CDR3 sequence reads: CASSYSGGGNSPLHF. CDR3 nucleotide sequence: TGTGCCAGCAGTTACTCCGGGGGGGGAAATTCACCCCTCCACTTT.

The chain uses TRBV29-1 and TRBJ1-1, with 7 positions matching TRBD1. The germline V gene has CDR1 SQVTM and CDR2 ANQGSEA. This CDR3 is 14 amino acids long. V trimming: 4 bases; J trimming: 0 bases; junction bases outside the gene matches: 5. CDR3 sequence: CSVAQGGMNTEAFF. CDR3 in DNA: TGCAGCGTTGCGCAGGGGGGAATGAACACTGAAGCTTTCTTT.

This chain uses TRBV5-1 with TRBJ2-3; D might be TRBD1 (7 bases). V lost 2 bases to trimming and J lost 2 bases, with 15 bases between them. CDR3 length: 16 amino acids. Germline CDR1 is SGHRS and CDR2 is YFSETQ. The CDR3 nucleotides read TGCGCCAGCAGCTTCGGAGGGACAGACCCCACAGATACGCAGTATTTT. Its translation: CASSFGGTDPTDTQYF.

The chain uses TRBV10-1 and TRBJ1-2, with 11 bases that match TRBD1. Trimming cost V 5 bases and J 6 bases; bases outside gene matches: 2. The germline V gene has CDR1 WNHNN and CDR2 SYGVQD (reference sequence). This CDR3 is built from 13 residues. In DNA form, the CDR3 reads TGCGCCAGCAGTCCGGACAGGGGGCATGGCTACACCTTC. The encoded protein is CASSPDRGHGYTF.

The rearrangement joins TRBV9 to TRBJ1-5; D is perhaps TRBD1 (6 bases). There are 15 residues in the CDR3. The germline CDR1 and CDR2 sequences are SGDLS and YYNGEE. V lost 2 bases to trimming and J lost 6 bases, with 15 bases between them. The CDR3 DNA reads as TGTGCCAGCAGCGTTTTCGCGGGGGCTGGTCAGCCCCAGCATTTT. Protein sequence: CASSVFAGAGQPQHF.

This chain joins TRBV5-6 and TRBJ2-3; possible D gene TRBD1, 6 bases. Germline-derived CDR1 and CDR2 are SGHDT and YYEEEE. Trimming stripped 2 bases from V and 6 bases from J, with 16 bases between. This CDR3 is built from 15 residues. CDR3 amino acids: CASSLKTGLPDTQYF. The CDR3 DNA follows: TGTGCCAGCAGCTTAAAAACAGGGCTTCCGGATACGCAGTATTTT.

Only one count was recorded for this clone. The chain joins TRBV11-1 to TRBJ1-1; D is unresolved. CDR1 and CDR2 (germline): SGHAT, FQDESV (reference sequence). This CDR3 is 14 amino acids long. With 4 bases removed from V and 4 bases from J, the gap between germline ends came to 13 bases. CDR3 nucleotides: TGTGCCAGCAGCTACGGGGAGGGTGGCACTGAAGCTTTCTTT. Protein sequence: CASSYGEGGTEAFF. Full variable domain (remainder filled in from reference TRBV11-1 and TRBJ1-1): EAEVAQSPRYKITEKSQAVAFWCDPISGHATLYWYRQILGQGPELLVQFQDESVVDDSQLPKDRFSAERLKGVDSTLKIQPAELGDSAMYLCASSYGEGGTEAFFGQGTRLTVV.

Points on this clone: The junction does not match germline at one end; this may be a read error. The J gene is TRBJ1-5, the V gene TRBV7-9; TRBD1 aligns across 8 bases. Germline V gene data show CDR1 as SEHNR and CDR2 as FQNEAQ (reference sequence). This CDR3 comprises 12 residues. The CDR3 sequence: CSSGTGYQPQHF. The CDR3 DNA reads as TGTTCCAGCGGGACAGGATATCAGCCCCAGCATTTT.

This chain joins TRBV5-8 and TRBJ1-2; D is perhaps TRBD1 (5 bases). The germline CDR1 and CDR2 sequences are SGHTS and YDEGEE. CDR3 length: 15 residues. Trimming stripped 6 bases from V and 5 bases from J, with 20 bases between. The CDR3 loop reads CASIPLGDSPYGYTF. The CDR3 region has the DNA TGTGCCAGCATCCCATTGGGGGACTCTCCTTATGGCTACACCTTC.

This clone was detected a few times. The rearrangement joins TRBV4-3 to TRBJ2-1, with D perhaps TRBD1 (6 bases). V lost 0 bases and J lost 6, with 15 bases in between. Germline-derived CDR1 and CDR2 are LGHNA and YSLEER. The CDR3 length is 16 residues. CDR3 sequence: CASSQDGGRGGNEQFF. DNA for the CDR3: TGCGCCAGCAGCCAAGATGGAGGCAGGGGTGGCAATGAGCAGTTCTTC.

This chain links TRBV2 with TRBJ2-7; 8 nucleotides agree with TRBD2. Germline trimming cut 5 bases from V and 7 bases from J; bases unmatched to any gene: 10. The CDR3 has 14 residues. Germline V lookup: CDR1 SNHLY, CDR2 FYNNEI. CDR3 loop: CASSPSGLRREQYF. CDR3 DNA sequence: TGTGCCAGCAGTCCTAGCGGGCTCAGGAGGGAGCAGTACTTC.

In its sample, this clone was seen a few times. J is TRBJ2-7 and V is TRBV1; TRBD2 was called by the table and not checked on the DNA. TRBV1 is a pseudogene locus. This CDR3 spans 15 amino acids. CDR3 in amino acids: CTSSHYPGGSYEQYV. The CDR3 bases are TGCACCAGCAGCCACTACCCGGGGGGTTCCTACGAGCAGTACGTC.

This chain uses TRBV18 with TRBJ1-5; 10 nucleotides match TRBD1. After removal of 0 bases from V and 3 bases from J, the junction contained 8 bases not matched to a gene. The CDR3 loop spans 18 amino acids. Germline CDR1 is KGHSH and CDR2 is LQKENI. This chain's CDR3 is CASSPPRGQGIFNQPQHF. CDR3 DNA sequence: TGTGCCAGCTCACCACCGAGGGGACAGGGGATATTCAATCAGCCCCAGCATTTT.

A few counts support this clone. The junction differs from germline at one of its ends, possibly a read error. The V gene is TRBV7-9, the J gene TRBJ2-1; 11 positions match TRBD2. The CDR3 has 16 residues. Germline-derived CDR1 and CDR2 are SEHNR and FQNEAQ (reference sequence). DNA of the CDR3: TGTTCCAGCAGCTCTACTAGCGGGGGTTTCCGGGATGAGCAGTTCTTC. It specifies CSSSSTSGGFRDEQFF.

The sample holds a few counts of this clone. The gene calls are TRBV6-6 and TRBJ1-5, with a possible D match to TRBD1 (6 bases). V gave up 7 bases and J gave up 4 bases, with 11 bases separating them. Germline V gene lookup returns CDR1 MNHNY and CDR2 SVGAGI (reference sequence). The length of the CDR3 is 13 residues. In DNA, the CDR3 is TGTGCCAGCAAAGGACAGATAAATCAGCCCCAGCATTTT. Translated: CASKGQINQPQHF.

The CDR3 DNA reads TGTGCCAGCAGTCTACAGGAGGGTTTGAACACTGAAGCTTTCTTT. It yields the protein CASSLQEGLNTEAFF. This sequence joins TRBV28 and TRBJ1-1; possible D gene TRBD1, 5 bases. Germline lookup yields CDR1 MDHEN and CDR2 SYDVKM. The ends were cut back, 5 bases at V and 0 bases at J, with 13 bases in the middle. The CDR3 spans 15 residues.

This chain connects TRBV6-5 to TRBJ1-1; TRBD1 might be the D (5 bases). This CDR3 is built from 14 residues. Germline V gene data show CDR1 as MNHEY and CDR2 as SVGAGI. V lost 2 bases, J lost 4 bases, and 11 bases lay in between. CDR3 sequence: CASSYGVGGTEAFF. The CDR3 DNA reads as TGTGCCAGCAGTTACGGCGTGGGGGGCACTGAAGCTTTCTTT.

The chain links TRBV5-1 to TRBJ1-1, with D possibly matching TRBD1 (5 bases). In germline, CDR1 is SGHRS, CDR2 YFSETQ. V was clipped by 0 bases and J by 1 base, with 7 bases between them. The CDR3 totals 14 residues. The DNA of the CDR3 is TGCGCCAGCAGCTTGGGACAGTCGAACACTGAAGCTTTCTTT. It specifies CASSLGQSNTEAFF.

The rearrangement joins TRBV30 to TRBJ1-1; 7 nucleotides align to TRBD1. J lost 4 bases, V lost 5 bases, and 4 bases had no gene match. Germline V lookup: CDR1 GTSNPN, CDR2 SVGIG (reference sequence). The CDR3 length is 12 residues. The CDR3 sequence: CAWDRVRTEAFF. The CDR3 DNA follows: TGTGCCTGGGACAGGGTGCGCACTGAAGCTTTCTTT.

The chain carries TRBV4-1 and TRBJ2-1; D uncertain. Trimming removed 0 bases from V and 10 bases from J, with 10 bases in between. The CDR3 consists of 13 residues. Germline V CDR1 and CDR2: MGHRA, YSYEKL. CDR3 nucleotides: TGCGCCAGCAGCCAAGACGCGGCGTCCGAGCAGTTCTTC. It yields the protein CASSQDAASEQFF.

This CDR3 reads CASSLPLAGAIDTQYF. For the CDR3, the DNA is TGCGCCAGCAGCTTACCGCTAGCGGGGGCAATAGATACGCAGTATTTT. The rearrangement links TRBV5-1 to TRBJ2-3; TRBD2 aligns across 10 bases. The CDR3 loop spans 16 amino acids. With V trimmed by 2 bases and J by 5 bases, 8 bases remained unmatched. Germline V gives CDR1 SGHRS, CDR2 YFSETQ.

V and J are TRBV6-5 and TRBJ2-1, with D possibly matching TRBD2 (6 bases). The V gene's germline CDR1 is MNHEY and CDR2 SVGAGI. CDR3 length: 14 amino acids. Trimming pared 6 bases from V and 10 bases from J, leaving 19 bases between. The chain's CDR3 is CASRGSLVRGEQFF. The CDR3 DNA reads TGTGCCAGCAGGGGGAGTCTAGTCCGGGGGGAGCAGTTCTTC.

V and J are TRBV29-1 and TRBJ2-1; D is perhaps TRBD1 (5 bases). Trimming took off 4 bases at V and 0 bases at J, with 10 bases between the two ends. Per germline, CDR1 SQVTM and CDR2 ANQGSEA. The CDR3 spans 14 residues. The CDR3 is CSVAQGLSYNEQFF. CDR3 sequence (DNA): TGCAGCGTTGCTCAGGGCCTCTCCTACAATGAGCAGTTCTTC.